The source of this T cell receptor beta chain is a study of CD8 T cells in Susac syndrome (dated 2019 in TCRdb). Turning to the overall study: Of the Susac syndrome patients who were sequenced, about eight were in clinical remission while about six had clinically active disease. Susac syndrome patients were therapy-naive, on corticosteroids (some also receiving IVIg), or on IVIg alone at blood withdrawal. Whether CD8+ T cell activation and differentiation in Susac syndrome was antigen driven was tested using repertoire sequencing. CD8+ T cell repertoire clonality was compared between around eleven healthy donors, some 14 Susac syndrome patients and some 15 multiple sclerosis patients.

Peripheral blood CD8+ and CD4+ T cells from healthy donors, Susac syndrome patients and multiple sclerosis patients were profiled using high-throughput TCR beta sequencing. Susac syndrome patients met recently defined diagnostic criteria for definite or probable disease. Bulk CD8+ and CD4+ T cells were purified magnetically by negative isolation, whereas CD8+ TEMRA cells were enriched by FACS. Blood was collected in EDTA tubes and processed within 24 hours, with PBMCs isolated through density gradient centrifugation. PBMCs intended for TCR sequencing were cryopreserved in liquid nitrogen and thawed later in a water bath at 37 degrees C. Purity of sorted or isolated CD4+, CD8+ and CD8+ TEMRA cells was at least 90%. In the case of this clonotype: Its antigen is currently not known. It has no much larger one-base neighbor in the sample; base qualities were not kept.

RNA was extracted with the RNeasy kit and roughly 0.5 to 1 ug was reverse transcribed using random hexamers. The immunoSEQ multiplex PCR assay, which covers 54 Vbeta and 13 Jbeta segments, was used to amplify TCR beta CDR3 regions. Bias from PCR amplification was corrected by using a synthetic template baseline for primer optimization and for computational correction. Regarding the original processing steps: Reads were annotated to V, D and J genes per IMGT and analyzed with immunoSEQ Analyzer, keeping only productive sequences. To calculate clonality, Shannon entropy was normalized by log2 of the number of productive unique sequences and then subtracted from one. Public and private clones were assessed among the 100 most prevalent clones of each patient and control. Susac-specific clones were defined as absent from healthy and MS cohorts, 1052 published viral clones and other ImmuneACCESS disease sequences. Using fastp trimming at Q25 and MiXCR clonotype assembly, TCRdb reanalyzed the public sequencing data and kept in-frame beta chains. Rows with a matching CDR3 protein are joined into one entry that keeps the most common DNA and genes. The V and J calls and clone size are TCRdb's, not the authors'. In this sample the table shows 70,000 to 100,000 distinct CDR3 sequences, around 96% of which occur a single time. Clones ranked in the top ten supply roughly 0.4% of the sample.

The cysteine opens and the valine closes a CDR3 of 15 amino acids. The sequence is cut down to CDR3 DNA, 45 bases in frame from base 1. CDR1 and CDR2 (SEHNR, FQNEAQ) derive from the germline V gene (reference sequence). V loses 4 bases, J loses 5 bases, and the germline ends lie 18 bases apart. What the research found in general, with its limitations: Clonal expansion was seen in Susac syndrome CD8+ repertoires, peaking in CD8+ TEMRA cells and being greater in clinically active patients than in remitting ones. The number of individuals in the TCR sequencing and HLA analysis was acknowledged as relatively small. In the total CD8+ and CD8+ TEMRA repertoires, 15 to 20 and five Susac-specific public clones, respectively, were identified.

The sequencing sample was made of CD8+ T cells from PBMCs. The receptor's source is a human donor with Susac syndrome. The sequence is built from TRBV7-9 and TRBJ2-7, with the D call tentatively TRBD1 or TRBD2, each fitting 6 bases. The nucleotide sequence is given as TGTGCCAGCAGCTCCCCCCGGGGGCGGATCGACGAGCAGTACGTC. The translation is CASSSPRGRIDEQYV.